These 15 T cell receptor beta chains originate from one sample sequenced in a study of blood T cell repertoires in COVID-19 (dated by TCRdb to about 2020). Libraries were made using the immunoSEQ multiplex PCR assay. TCRdb took this table from immuneACCESS and kept in-frame rearrangements with V and J called. Such tables lack part of the clones; where checked against another copy, unresolved V genes explain under half of the gap, and the rest is unexplained. Across this sample there are around 150,000 clones, with around 85% seen only once. About 10% of the sample lies in the top ten. Sequences were obtained from peripheral blood. The source is a man between 60 and 75 years old with active or convalescent COVID-19.

The V call is TRBV5-1, the J call TRBJ2-1; 9 bases line up with TRBD1. The germline gives CDR1 SGHRS, CDR2 YFSETQ. The CDR3 is made up of 15 amino acids. Unmatched junction bases numbered 6, after V lost 3 bases and J lost 5 bases. CDR3 DNA sequence: TGCGCCAGCAGCTGGGACAGGGAGTATGACAATGAGCAGTTCTTC. Translating gives CASSWDREYDNEQFF.

The rearrangement links TRBV15 to TRBJ2-1; D may be TRBD2 (5 bases). CDR3 size: 15 residues. The V gene's germline CDR1 is LNHNV and CDR2 YYDKDF (reference sequence). V gave up 1 base and J gave up 0 bases, with 7 bases separating them. The CDR3 region is CATSRAGSSYNEQFF. CDR3 coding DNA: TGTGCCACCAGCAGAGCGGGGAGCTCCTACAATGAGCAGTTCTTC.

The V call is TRBV6-2 or TRBV6-3, the J call TRBJ2-1; 7 bases are shared with TRBD2. This CDR3 has 14 amino acids. Germline-derived CDR1 and CDR2 are MNHEY and SVGEGT. The ends lost 4 bases at V and 4 bases at J; junction bases unmatched: 4. This CDR3 reads CASSSSGIYNEQFF. The CDR3, as DNA: TGTGCCAGCAGTTCCAGCGGGATATACAATGAGCAGTTCTTC.

CDR3 sequence reads: CASSYSGLSNQPQHF. The CDR3 DNA follows: TGTGCCAGCAGTTACTCCGGTCTGAGCAATCAGCCCCAGCATTTT. The genes are TRBV6-2 or TRBV6-3 and TRBJ1-5; D call uncertain. This CDR3 spans 15 amino acids. CDR1 MNHEY and CDR2 SVGEGT come from the germline V gene. Trimming removed 0 bases at V and 1 base at J, with 7 bases between.

This sequence joins TRBV5-1 and TRBJ1-1, with D possibly TRBD1 on 5 matching bases. V lost 1 base, J lost 4 bases, and 11 bases lay in between. Germline loops: CDR1 SGHRS, CDR2 YFSETQ. CDR3 length equals 14 residues. CDR3 amino acids: CASSLRQGSTEAFF. Written as DNA, the CDR3 is TGCGCCAGCAGCTTGAGGCAGGGATCCACTGAAGCTTTCTTT.

This chain joins TRBV6-5 and TRBJ1-2, with D possibly being TRBD1 (6 bases). The V gene's germline CDR1 is MNHEY and CDR2 SVGAGI. The CDR3 spans 15 residues. The V and J ends lost 7 bases and 8 bases respectively, with 23 bases between them. The CDR3 DNA is TGTGCCAGCAACCAGCCCGGGACATCCAAAGTCGGCTACACCTTC. Protein: CASNQPGTSKVGYTF.

The chain is built from TRBV10-3 and TRBJ2-7; 15 nucleotides line up with TRBD2. Trimming cost V 3 bases and J 2 bases; bases outside gene matches: 8. This CDR3 contains 18 residues. From germline, CDR1 is ENHRY and CDR2 SYGVKD. The CDR3 bases are TGTGCCATCAGTGATTCCGGGACTAGCGGGGGGCTCCCCTACGAGCAGTACTTC. It translates to CAISDSGTSGGLPYEQYF.

The J gene is TRBJ2-1, the V gene TRBV2; a weak D match, TRBD1 (6 bases). CDR1 is SNHLY and CDR2 is FYNNEI in the germline V gene. Trimming removed 1 base from V and 0 bases from J, with 16 bases in between. This CDR3 spans 18 amino acids. The CDR3 region is CASSEEPGQIYSYNEQFF. The CDR3, as DNA: TGTGCCAGCAGTGAAGAACCTGGACAGATATACTCCTACAATGAGCAGTTCTTC.

The rearrangement joins TRBV6-5 to TRBJ2-7, with TRBD2 matching 10 bases. The germline CDR1 and CDR2 sequences are MNHEY and SVGAGI. The junction had 8 bases not matched to a gene; V was cut back by 7 bases and J by 5 bases. The CDR3 extends over 14 amino acids. The CDR3 sequence is CASNKRGGSHEQYF. The CDR3 DNA sequence: TGTGCCAGCAATAAGCGGGGGGGATCCCACGAGCAGTACTTC.

The chain employs TRBV3-1 (or the pseudogene TRBV3-2) and TRBJ2-7, with unresolved D. This CDR3 is built from 15 residues. The germline CDR1 and CDR2 sequences are LGHDT and YNNKEL (reference sequence). The V and J ends lost 2 bases and 0 bases respectively, with 11 bases between them. The CDR3 sequence: CASSQNPISSYEQYF. The CDR3 DNA is TGTGCCAGCAGCCAAAATCCGATTAGCTCCTACGAGCAGTACTTC.

J is TRBJ1-2 and V is TRBV2; possibly TRBD1 for D (6 bases). Germline CDR1 SNHLY, CDR2 FYNNEI. The V and J ends lost 0 bases and 7 bases respectively, with 18 bases between them. This CDR3 contains 16 residues. CDR3 in DNA: TGTGCCAGCAGTGAAGCGCTTCGGGGGGGCGCAGGTGGCTACACCTTC. This sequence encodes CASSEALRGGAGGYTF.

This chain connects TRBV13 to TRBJ2-3; 9 bases map to TRBD1. Losses at the gene ends were 4 bases for V and 4 bases for J; bases not matched to a gene: 6. This CDR3 region has 15 residues. Germline assignment: CDR1 PRHDT and CDR2 FYEKMQ (reference sequence). The CDR3 reads CASSSTGTGPDTQYF. CDR3 coding DNA: TGTGCCAGCAGCTCCACCGGGACAGGGCCAGATACGCAGTATTTT. Filled out from reference TRBV13 and TRBJ2-3, the complete variable domain reads AAGVIQSPRHLIKEKRETATLKCYPIPRHDTVYWYQQGPGQDPQFLISFYEKMQSDKGSIPDRFSAQQFSDYHSELNMSSLELGDSALYFCASSSTGTGPDTQYFGPGTRLTVL.

This chain joins TRBV9 and TRBJ2-5, with D unresolved. V gave up 0 bases and J gave up 9 bases, with 12 bases separating them. This CDR3 contains 13 residues. The V gene's germline CDR1 is SGDLS and CDR2 YYNGEE. The CDR3 sequence: CASSVGPPVPQYF. CDR3 bases: TGTGCCAGCAGCGTAGGGCCCCCTGTCCCCCAGTACTTC. Full variable domain (rest looked up from reference TRBV9 and TRBJ2-5): DSGVTQTPKHLITATGQRVTLRCSPRSGDLSVYWYQQSLDQGLQFLIQYYNGEERAKGNILERFSAQQFPDLHSELNLSSLELGDSALYFCASSVGPPVPQYFGPGTRLLVL.

The chain links TRBV29-1 to TRBJ2-3; D is ambiguous. This CDR3 comprises 15 residues. CDR1 and CDR2 (germline): SQVTM, ANQGSEA. The V end was cut by 1 base, the J end by 1 base, with 12 bases between. CDR3 protein: CSVEGGMYGTDTQYF. The DNA for the CDR3 is TGCAGCGTTGAAGGCGGCATGTACGGCACAGATACGCAGTATTTT.

J is TRBJ2-1 and V is TRBV7-3, with D hard to call. This CDR3 is 13 amino acids long. Germline CDR1 and CDR2: SGHTA and FQGTGA. V lost 5 bases, J lost 5 bases, and 10 bases lay in between. DNA of the CDR3: TGTGCCAGCAGCCGGAGCGAGAACAATGAGCAGTTCTTC. As protein: CASSRSENNEQFF.